This T cell receptor beta chain was profiled in a study of T-cell memory formation after mild COVID-19. Comments on this clonotype: Antigen: not known.

Constant-segment primers and 5'RACE yielded cDNA libraries for TCR alpha and TCR beta, each carrying sample barcodes and UMIs. TCRdb independently ran MiXCR on the 5' RACE reads; one entry per CDR3 protein. Of 220,000 or so distinct CDR3 sequences in the sample, 9.5% are singletons; the top ten hold 3.5%. Germline V gives CDR1 MDHEN, CDR2 SYDVKM. The CDR3 length is 14 residues. Trimming left V 7 bases short and J 2 bases short, with 14 bases between. Study-level points and caveats: Clones that contracted from day 15 to 85 were balanced CD4/CD8, while later expanders leaned CD4+. Those CD4+ clones that contracted were mainly in CM and EM (CD8+ ones in EMRA).

This rearrangement joins TRBV28 to TRBJ1-2; D uncertain. The sequenced sample consisted of PBMCs or a T cell subset sorted from them (not recorded which). The clonotype was recovered from a man aged 18-30 years who had mild COVID-19 (a few samples of this study predate the infection). Cell type and time point are not known. The CDR3 region is CASNGPLGNYGYTF. The CDR3 coding sequence is TGTGCCAGCAATGGGCCCCTAGGGAACTATGGCTACACCTTC.